The present T cell receptor (beta chain) was sequenced within a study of T-cell reconstitution after alpha-beta-depleted transplantation in children. Overall study findings and caveats: About two months after transplant, alpha-beta T cells reportedly came from several hundred expanded graft clones. Newly generated T cells supplied most T-cell counts and diversity one year post-transplant. At day 60, the high TCRbeta diversity found in some patients originated from recipient T cells and thymic progenitors that had survived.

This CDR3 contains 13 residues. Germline values: CDR1 DFQATT, CDR2 SNEGSKA (reference sequence). Trimming cost V 5 bases and J 7 bases; bases outside gene matches: 8. This clonotype appeared many times. Its antigen is unknown. Unique molecular identifiers were built into the TCRbeta library. MiXCR was run by TCRdb on the PCR reads, yielding one entry per CDR3 protein. The data hold hundreds of thousands of distinct CDR3 sequences, with approximately 13% observed a single time. This rearrangement joins TRBV20-1 to TRBJ2-7; TRBD1 matches at 10 bases. This specimen consisted of PBMCs, mostly from graft donor cells, obtained 360 days after TCRalphabeta/CD19-depleted stem cell transplant. This TCR was sampled from a male patient younger than 18 who had a stem cell transplant for acute myeloid leukemia, so the T cells may come from the graft donor. CDR3 nucleotide sequence: TGCAGTGCTCGGGGACAGGGGAGAGGGGAGCAGTACTTC. Its protein product is CSARGQGRGEQYF.